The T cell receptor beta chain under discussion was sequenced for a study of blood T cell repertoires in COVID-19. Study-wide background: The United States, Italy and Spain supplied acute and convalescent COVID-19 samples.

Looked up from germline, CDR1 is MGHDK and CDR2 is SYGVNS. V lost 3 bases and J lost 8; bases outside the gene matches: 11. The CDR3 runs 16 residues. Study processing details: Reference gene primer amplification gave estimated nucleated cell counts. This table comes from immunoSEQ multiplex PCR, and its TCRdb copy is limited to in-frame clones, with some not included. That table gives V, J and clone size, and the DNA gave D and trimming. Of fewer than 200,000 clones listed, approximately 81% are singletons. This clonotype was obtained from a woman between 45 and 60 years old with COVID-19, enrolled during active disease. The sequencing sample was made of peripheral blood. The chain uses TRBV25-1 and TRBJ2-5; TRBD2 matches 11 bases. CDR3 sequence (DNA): TGTGCCAGCAGTGACTCCCTACTAGCGGGGGTAGACACCCAGTACTTC. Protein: CASSDSLLAGVDTQYF.